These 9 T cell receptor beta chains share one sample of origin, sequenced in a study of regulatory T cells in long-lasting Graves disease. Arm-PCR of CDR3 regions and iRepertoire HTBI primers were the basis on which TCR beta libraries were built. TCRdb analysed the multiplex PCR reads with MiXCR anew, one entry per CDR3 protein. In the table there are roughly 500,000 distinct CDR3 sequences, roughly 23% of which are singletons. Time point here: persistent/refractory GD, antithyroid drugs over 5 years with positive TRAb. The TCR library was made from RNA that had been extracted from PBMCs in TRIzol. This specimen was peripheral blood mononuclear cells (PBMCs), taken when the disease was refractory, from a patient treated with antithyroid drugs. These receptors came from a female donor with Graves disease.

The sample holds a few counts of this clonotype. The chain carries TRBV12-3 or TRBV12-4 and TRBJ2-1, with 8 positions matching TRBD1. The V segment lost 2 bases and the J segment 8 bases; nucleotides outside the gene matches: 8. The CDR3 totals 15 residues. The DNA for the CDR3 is TGTGCCAGCAGTTTATCGGCAGGGGGCATGGATGAGCAGTTCTTC. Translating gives CASSLSAGGMDEQFF.

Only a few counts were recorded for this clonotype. The CDR3 region is CSVGQENTEAFF. DNA of the CDR3: TGCAGCGTGGGACAAGAGAACACTGAAGCTTTCTTT. J is TRBJ1-1 and V is TRBV29-1; the D gene is possibly TRBD1 (6 bases). Deletions cut 6 bases from V and 1 base from J, with 9 bases between. Germline V gene data show CDR1 as SQVTM and CDR2 as ANQGSEA. This CDR3 is 12 amino acids long.

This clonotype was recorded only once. The CDR3 is CASSSGTPPTNEQFF. The CDR3 DNA sequence: TGTGCCAGCAGTTCCGGGACTCCACCCACCAATGAGCAGTTCTTC. The genes are TRBV12-3 or TRBV12-4 and TRBJ2-1, with D perhaps matching TRBD2 (6 bases). The CDR3 spans 15 residues. V was pared by 4 bases and J by 6 bases, with 16 bases between.

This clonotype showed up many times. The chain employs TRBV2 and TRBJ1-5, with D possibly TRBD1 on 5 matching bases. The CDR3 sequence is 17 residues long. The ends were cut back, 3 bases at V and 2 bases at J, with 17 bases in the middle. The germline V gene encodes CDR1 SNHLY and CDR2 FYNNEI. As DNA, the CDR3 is TGTGCCAGCAGTGACAGGGTAAGCTCGAACGGCAATCAGCCCCAGCATTTT. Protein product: CASSDRVSSNGNQPQHF.

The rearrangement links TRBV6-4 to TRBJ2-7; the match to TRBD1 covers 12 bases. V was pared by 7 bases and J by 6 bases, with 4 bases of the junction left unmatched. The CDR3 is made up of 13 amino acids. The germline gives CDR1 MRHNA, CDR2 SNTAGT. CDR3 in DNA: TGTGCCAGCACCGGGACAGGGGGCCCCGAGCAGTACTTC. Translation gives CASTGTGGPEQYF.

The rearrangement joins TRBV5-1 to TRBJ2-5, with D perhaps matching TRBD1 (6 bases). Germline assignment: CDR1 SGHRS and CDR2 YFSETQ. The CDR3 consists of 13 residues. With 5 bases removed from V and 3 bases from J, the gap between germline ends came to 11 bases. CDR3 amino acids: CASSHEGEETQYF. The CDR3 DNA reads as TGCGCCAGCAGTCACGAGGGGGAAGAGACCCAGTACTTC.

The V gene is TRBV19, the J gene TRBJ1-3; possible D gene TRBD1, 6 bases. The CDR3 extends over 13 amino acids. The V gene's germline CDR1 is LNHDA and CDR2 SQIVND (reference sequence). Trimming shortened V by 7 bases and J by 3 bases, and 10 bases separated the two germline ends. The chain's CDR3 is CASTGQFGNTIYF. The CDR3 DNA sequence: TGTGCCAGTACCGGACAGTTTGGAAACACCATATATTTT. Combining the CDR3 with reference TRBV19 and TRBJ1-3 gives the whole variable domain DGGITQSPKYLFRKEGQNVTLSCEQNLNHDAMYWYRQDPGQGLRLIYYSQIVNDFQKGDIAEGYSVSREKKESFPLTVTSAQKNPTAFYLCASTGQFGNTIYFGEGSWLTVV.

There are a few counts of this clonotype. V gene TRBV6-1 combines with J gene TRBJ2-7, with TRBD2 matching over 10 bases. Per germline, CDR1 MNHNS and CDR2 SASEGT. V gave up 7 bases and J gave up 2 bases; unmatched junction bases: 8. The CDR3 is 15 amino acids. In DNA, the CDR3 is TGTGCCAGCAACGCCTTACTAGCGGGGACCTACGAGCAGTACTTC. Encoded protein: CASNALLAGTYEQYF.

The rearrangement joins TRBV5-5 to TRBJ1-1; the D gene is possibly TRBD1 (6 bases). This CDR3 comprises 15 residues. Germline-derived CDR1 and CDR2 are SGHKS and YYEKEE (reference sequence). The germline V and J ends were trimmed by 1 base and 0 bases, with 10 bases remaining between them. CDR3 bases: TGTGCCAGCAGCTTGTTGGGGGCGCTGAACACTGAAGCTTTCTTT. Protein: CASSLLGALNTEAFF.